This T cell receptor beta chain derives from a study of response to subunit inactivated influenza vaccine. TCRdb reprocessed the RT-PCR reads via MiXCR and lists one record per CDR3 protein. The sample lists about 830,000 distinct CDR3 sequences, approximately 17% occurring once. Study results and limitations: The authors proposed limited new T cell recruitment per seasonal influenza vaccination.

This clonotype came up a few times. Antigen specificity is unknown. The V gene's germline CDR1 is MGHDK and CDR2 SYGVNS. CDR3 length: 11 amino acids. Trimming took off 7 bases at V and 5 bases at J, with 9 bases between the two ends. The material was PBMCs from blood, obtained approximately 5 days after vaccination. This receptor was identified in a man aged 50 to 60 who received an inactivated influenza vaccine. The rearrangement links TRBV25-1 to TRBJ2-7, with D uncertain. This CDR3 reads CASTPFHEQYF. The CDR3 DNA sequence: TGTGCCAGCACTCCCTTCCACGAGCAGTACTTC.